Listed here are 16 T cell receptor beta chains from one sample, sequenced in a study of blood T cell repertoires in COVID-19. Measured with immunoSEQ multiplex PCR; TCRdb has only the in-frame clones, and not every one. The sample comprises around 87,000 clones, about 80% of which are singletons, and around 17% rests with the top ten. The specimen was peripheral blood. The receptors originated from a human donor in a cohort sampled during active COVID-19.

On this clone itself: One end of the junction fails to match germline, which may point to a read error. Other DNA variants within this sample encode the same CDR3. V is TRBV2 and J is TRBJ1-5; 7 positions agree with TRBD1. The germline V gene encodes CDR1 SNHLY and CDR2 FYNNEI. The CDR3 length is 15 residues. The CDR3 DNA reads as TGTGCCAGCAGGGGGGACAGTTATCAAAATCAGCCCCAACATTTT. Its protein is CASRGDSYQNQPQHF.

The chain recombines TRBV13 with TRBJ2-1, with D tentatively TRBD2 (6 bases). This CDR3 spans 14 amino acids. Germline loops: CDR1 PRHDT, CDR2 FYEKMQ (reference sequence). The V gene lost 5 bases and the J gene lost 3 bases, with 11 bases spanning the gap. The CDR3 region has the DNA TGTGCCAGCAGCCGACTAGGTATCTACAATGAGCAGTTCTTC. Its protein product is CASSRLGIYNEQFF.

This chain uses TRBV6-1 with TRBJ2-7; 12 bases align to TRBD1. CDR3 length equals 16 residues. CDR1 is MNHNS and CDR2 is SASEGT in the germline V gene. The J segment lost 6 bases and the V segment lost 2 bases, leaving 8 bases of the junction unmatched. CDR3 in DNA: TGTGCCAGCAGTGAAATGGTCCGGGACAGGGGGCGCGAGCAGTACTTC. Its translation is CASSEMVRDRGREQYF.

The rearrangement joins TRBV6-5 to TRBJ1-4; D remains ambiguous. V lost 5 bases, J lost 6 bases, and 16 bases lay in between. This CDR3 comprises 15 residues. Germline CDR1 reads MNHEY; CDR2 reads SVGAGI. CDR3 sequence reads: CASSHTAELYEKLFF. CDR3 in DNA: TGTGCCAGCAGTCATACGGCAGAACTATATGAAAAACTGTTTTTT.

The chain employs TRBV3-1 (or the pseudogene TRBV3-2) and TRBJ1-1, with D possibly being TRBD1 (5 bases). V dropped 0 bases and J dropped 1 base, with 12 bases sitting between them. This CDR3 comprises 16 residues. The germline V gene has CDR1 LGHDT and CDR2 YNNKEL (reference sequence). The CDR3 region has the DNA TGTGCCAGCAGCCAAGAGGATTGGGGGGGGAACACTGAAGCTTTCTTT. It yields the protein CASSQEDWGGNTEAFF.

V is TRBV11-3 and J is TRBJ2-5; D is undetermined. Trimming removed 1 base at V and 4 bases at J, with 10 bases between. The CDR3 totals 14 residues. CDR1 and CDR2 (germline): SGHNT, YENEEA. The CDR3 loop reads CASSLGGSAETQYF. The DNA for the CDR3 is TGTGCCAGCAGCTTAGGTGGCAGCGCAGAGACCCAGTACTTC.

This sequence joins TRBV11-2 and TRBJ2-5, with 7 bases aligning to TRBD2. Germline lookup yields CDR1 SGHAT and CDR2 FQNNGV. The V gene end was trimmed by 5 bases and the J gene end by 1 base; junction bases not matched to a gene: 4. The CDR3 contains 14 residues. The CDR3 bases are TGTGCCAGCAGCCCGGGACTACCCCAAGAGACCCAGTACTTC. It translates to CASSPGLPQETQYF.

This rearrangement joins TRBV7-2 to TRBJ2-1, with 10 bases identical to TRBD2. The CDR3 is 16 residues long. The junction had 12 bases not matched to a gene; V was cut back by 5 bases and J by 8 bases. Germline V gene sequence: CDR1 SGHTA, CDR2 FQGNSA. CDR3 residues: CASSLLGLAGADEQFF. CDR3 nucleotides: TGTGCCAGCAGCCTCCTAGGGCTAGCGGGAGCTGATGAGCAGTTCTTC.

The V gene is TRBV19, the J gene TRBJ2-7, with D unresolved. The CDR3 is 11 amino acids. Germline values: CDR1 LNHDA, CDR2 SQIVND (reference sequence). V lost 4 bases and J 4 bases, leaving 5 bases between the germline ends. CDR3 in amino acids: CASSNLYEQYF. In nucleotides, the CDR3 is TGTGCCAGTAGTAACTTATACGAGCAGTACTTC.

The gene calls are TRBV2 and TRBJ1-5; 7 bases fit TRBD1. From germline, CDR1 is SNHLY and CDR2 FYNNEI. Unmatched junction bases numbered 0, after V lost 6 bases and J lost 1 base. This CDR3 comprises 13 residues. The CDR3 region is CASRTGSNQPQHF. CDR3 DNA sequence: TGTGCCAGCAGGACAGGGAGCAATCAGCCCCAGCATTTT.

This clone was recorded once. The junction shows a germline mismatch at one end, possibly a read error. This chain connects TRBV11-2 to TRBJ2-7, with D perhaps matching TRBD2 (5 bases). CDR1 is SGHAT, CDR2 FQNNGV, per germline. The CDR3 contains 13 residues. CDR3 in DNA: TGTGCCAGCAGCTTAGGAGGGTCCTCCGAGCAGTACTTC. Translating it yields CASSLGGSSEQYF.

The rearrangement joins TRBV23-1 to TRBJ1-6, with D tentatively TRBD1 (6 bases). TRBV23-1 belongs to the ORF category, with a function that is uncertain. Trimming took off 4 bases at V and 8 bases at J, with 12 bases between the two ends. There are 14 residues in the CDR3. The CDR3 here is CASSLLRGYSPLHF. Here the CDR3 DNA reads TGCGCCAGCAGTCTTCTCAGGGGTTATTCACCCCTCCACTTT.

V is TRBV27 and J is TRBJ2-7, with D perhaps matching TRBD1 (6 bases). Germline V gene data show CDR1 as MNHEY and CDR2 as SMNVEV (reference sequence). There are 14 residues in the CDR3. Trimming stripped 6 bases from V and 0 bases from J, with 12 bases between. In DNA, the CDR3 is TGTGCCAGCAGCTCCGGGACATCCTCCTACGAGCAGTACTTC. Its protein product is CASSSGTSSYEQYF.

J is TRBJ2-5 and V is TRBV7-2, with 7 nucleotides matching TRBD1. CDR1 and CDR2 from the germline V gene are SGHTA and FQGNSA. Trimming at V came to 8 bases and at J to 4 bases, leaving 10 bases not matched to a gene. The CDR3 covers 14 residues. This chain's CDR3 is CASAKQGQRETQYF. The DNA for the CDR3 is TGTGCCAGCGCAAAACAGGGACAGCGAGAGACCCAGTACTTC.

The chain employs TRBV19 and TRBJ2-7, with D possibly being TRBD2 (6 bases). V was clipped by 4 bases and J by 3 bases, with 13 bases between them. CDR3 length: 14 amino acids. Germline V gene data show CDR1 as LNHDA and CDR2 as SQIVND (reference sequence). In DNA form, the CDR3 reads TGTGCCAGTAGTACCGACGGAGGGGTCTACGAGCAGTACTTC. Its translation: CASSTDGGVYEQYF. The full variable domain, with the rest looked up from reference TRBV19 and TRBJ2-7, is DGGITQSPKYLFRKEGQNVTLSCEQNLNHDAMYWYRQDPGQGLRLIYYSQIVNDFQKGDIAEGYSVSREKKESFPLTVTSAQKNPTAFYLCASSTDGGVYEQYFGPGTRLTVT.

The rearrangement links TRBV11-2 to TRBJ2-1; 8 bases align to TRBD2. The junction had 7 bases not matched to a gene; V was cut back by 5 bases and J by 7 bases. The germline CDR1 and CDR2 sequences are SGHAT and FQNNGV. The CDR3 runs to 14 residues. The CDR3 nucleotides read TGTGCCAGCAGCCCCGACGGGGGGGCGAATGAGCAGTTCTTC. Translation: CASSPDGGANEQFF.